This is a list of T cell receptor beta chains from one sample in a study of cytomegalovirus exposure and HLA in healthy donors. The assay was immunoSEQ multiplex PCR, and TCRdb's table has in-frame clones only and misses some. Found here are over 150,000 clones, 79% of them singletons; the top ten hold around 1.6%. Sample: PBMCs. These receptor sequences come from a woman aged 18-29 years in good health and CMV-seronegative. Both conserved end residues are part of each CDR3. A D gene is named only where the DNA matches it firmly. Clone size appears in some rows only: once, few, many, or a class for an expanded clone.

v_gene: TRBV4-2
d_gene: -
j_gene: TRBJ2-2
abundance: -
CDR3aa: CASSQDRAIAFTGELFF

v_gene: TRBV5-8
d_gene: TRBD2
j_gene: TRBJ2-3
abundance: -
CDR3aa: CASSQGTSGRATDTQYF

v_gene: TRBV6-1
d_gene: -
j_gene: TRBJ1-6
abundance: -
CDR3aa: CASAQVDNSPLHF

v_gene: TRBV5-1
d_gene: TRBD2
j_gene: TRBJ2-7
abundance: -
CDR3aa: CASSPGTSGYEQYF

v_gene: TRBV6-5
d_gene: TRBD1
j_gene: TRBJ1-5
abundance: -
CDR3aa: CASSYSARGLQPQHF

v_gene: TRBV30
d_gene: TRBD1
j_gene: TRBJ2-4
abundance: -
CDR3aa: CAWSLGQATKYF

v_gene: TRBV19
d_gene: -
j_gene: TRBJ1-6
abundance: -
CDR3aa: CASNELTGSPLHF

v_gene: TRBV5-1
d_gene: -
j_gene: TRBJ2-6
abundance: few
CDR3aa: CASSLRSGANVLTF

v_gene: TRBV5-1
d_gene: -
j_gene: TRBJ2-2
abundance: -
CDR3aa: CASSLAGWVADTGELFF

v_gene: TRBV28
d_gene: -
j_gene: TRBJ1-3
abundance: -
CDR3aa: CASTFWEGSGNTIYF

v_gene: TRBV7-9
d_gene: -
j_gene: TRBJ2-2
abundance: few
CDR3aa: CASSSGGMNTGELFF